Listed below are T cell receptor beta chains from one sample, sequenced in a study of cytomegalovirus exposure and HLA in healthy donors. TCRdb keeps only in-frame clones here, not all; method: immunoSEQ multiplex PCR. The sample lists 95,000 to 100,000 clones, 75% seen once, with 8.5% to 12% in the top ten. The sequencing sample was made of PBMCs. These receptors all come from a man between 50 and 59 years old in good health and CMV-seronegative. Both conserved end residues are part of each CDR3. A D gene is named only where the DNA matches it firmly. The listing skips clone size in some rows; elsewhere it reads once, few, many or a size class.

J | length | D | size | V | DNA | CDR3
TRBJ1-3 | 13 | TRBD1 | - | TRBV29-1 | TGCAGCGTGGAGGGACAGGGGGAAAACACCATATATTTT | CSVEGQGENTIYF
TRBJ2-5 | 14 | - | once | TRBV7-9 | TGTGCCAGCAGCTTAGGGGGCATCCAAGAGACCCAGTACTTC | CASSLGGIQETQYF
TRBJ2-7 | 15 | - | - | TRBV4-2 | TGTGCCAGCAGCCCCCCCACCGGGGATTTGAACGAGCAGTACTTC | CASSPPTGDLNEQYF
TRBJ2-1 | 16 | TRBD1 | - | TRBV4-3 | TGCGCCAGCAGCCAAGATTTGCAGGGGGCGAGGAATGAGCAGTTCTTC | CASSQDLQGARNEQFF
TRBJ2-3 | 12 | - | few | TRBV27 | TGTGCCAGCAGAACATTGGCAGATACGCAGTATTTT | CASRTLADTQYF
TRBJ2-1 | 14 | TRBD1 | few | TRBV6-5 | TGTGCCAGCAGTCGAGACAGGGGGCTAAATGAGCAGTTCTTC | CASSRDRGLNEQFF
TRBJ2-3 | 14 | TRBD2 | few | TRBV29-1 | TGCAGCGTTGTGGAGCGGGAGGGAACAGATACGCAGTATTTT | CSVVEREGTDTQYF
TRBJ1-1 | 13 | - | - | TRBV10-3 | TGTGCCGTTCGAGCAGGGTGGAACACTGAAGCTTTCTTT | CAVRAGWNTEAFF
TRBJ2-1 | 17 | TRBD2 | - | TRBV6-1 | TGTGCCAGCAGTGATCGGGCTAGCGGGGGGAAAACCAATGAGCAGTTCTTC | CASSDRASGGKTNEQFF
TRBJ1-6 | 15 | TRBD1 | - | TRBV18 | TGTGCCAGCTCACCAGGAGACAGGGGGTGGACACCCCTCCACTTT | CASSPGDRGWTPLHF
TRBJ2-7 | 14 | TRBD1 | - | TRBV19 | TGTGCCAGTAGTGTGGGACAGGGAATCTACGAGCAGTACTTC | CASSVGQGIYEQYF
TRBJ1-1 | 13 | - | - | TRBV5-4 | TGTGCCAGCAGCTTTACTTTGAACACTGAAGCTTTCTTT | CASSFTLNTEAFF
TRBJ1-5 | 16 | TRBD1 | - | TRBV28 | TGTGCCAGCAGTTCCGGGACAGGGAGGATTGGTCAGCCCCAGCATTTT | CASSSGTGRIGQPQHF
TRBJ2-1 | 13 | TRBD2 | - | TRBV30 | TGTGCCTGGACCACCATAGCGGGAGGAGCGCAGTTCTTC | CAWTTIAGGAQFF
TRBJ2-3 | 15 | TRBD2 | - | TRBV5-1 | TGCGCCAGCTCGCTGGGGACTAGTCTCACAGATACGCAGTATTTT | CASSLGTSLTDTQYF
TRBJ2-5 | 13 | - | - | TRBV6-6 | TGTTCAACCTCCCGGACATCCCAAGAGACCCAGTACTTC | CSTSRTSQETQYF
TRBJ1-4 | 14 | - | - | TRBV19 | TGTGCCAGTAGTAGAACGGGACGGGAGGGAAAACTGTTTTTT | CASSRTGREGKLFF
TRBJ2-2 | 18 | TRBD1 | once | TRBV7-8 | TGTGCCAGCAGCGCCTTTTACTATAAGGGGGCGGACACCGGGGAGCTGTTTTTT | CASSAFYYKGADTGELFF
TRBJ2-3 | 13 | TRBD2 | - | TRBV15 | TGTGCCGCCTCTAGCGGAAACACAGATACGCAGTATTTT | CAASSGNTDTQYF
TRBJ2-1 | 16 | TRBD1 | - | TRBV15 | TGTGCCACCAGCGGGCCCCATGCGGGACAGGGATATGAGCAGTTCTTC | CATSGPHAGQGYEQFF
TRBJ2-7 | 14 | - | - | TRBV6-1 | TGTGCCAGCAGTGAAGGGACAGCCCCTCGGGAGCAGTACTTC | CASSEGTAPREQYF
TRBJ2-2 | 16 | TRBD2 | - | TRBV5-3 | TGTGCCAGAAGCCCTCTTACGACTAGCGTCTCTGGGGAGCTGTTTTTT | CARSPLTTSVSGELFF
TRBJ1-3 | 14 | - | - | TRBV6-1 | TGTGCCAGCACCAACCGTGGGGGCCCGGACACCATATATTTT | CASTNRGGPDTIYF
TRBJ2-1 | 15 | - | - | TRBV6-1 | TGTGCCAGCAGTGAAGGGGGGCTGAACTACAATGAGCAGTTCTTC | CASSEGGLNYNEQFF